The source of this T cell receptor beta chain is a study of T cells after yellow fever vaccination. The study, taken as a whole, reports: There was a possibility that FACS-sorted repertoires contained abundant clonotypes contaminating from the bulk population.

This CDR3 comprises 15 residues. Trimming at V came to 0 bases and at J to 3 bases, leaving 2 bases not matched to a gene. Germline V gene data show CDR1 as SGDLS and CDR2 as YYNGEE. On this clonotype: Its antigen is as yet unknown.

From the 5' RACE reads, TCRdb called clonotypes with MiXCR, one entry per CDR3 protein. The repertoire includes 300,000 to 350,000 distinct CDR3 sequences, 4% of them detected once, and approximately 25% sits in the top ten. The sample here was PBMCs, taken 5 days after the yellow fever booster vaccination. The TCR sequence derives from a man younger than 35 who received the YFV17D yellow fever vaccine. The genes are TRBV9 and TRBJ2-7, with 11 bases that match TRBD2. The CDR3: CASSVGSGGGYEQYF. The CDR3 coding sequence is TGTGCCAGCAGCGTAGGTAGCGGGGGGGGCTACGAGCAGTACTTC.